A single sample gave rise to the 27 T cell receptor beta chains below, sequenced in a study of PD-1 blockade in classical Hodgkin lymphoma. TCRdb's copy holds only in-frame clones and misses some; the assay was immunoSEQ multiplex PCR. The sample has about 27,000 clones, almost 90% seen once. Each of the patients experienced relapse following autologous stem cell transplantation, and their brentuximab vedotin exposure differed. The investigators isolated CD8+ T cells from thawed PBMCs using magnetic negative selection. The source was CD8+ T cells from blood, collected at baseline. Every receptor here comes from a human donor with classical Hodgkin lymphoma.

The V gene is TRBV10-2, the J gene TRBJ1-1; D call uncertain. V was shortened by 2 bases and J by 6 bases, with 13 bases between the two germline ends. Germline V gives CDR1 WSHSY, CDR2 SAAADI. The CDR3 extends over 14 amino acids. CDR3 sequence (DNA): TGCGCCAGCAGTGAGGTCAGCCTCAACTCTGAAGCTTTCTTT. Translated, it gives CASSEVSLNSEAFF.

J is TRBJ1-2 and V is TRBV10-2; 8 bases agree with TRBD1. Germline trimming cut 7 bases from V and 2 bases from J; bases unmatched to any gene: 3. This CDR3 region has 13 residues. Germline CDR1 and CDR2: WSHSY and SAAADI. The CDR3 here is CASTQGGNYGYTF. In DNA, the CDR3 is TGCGCCAGCACACAGGGGGGAAACTATGGCTACACCTTC.

The chain employs TRBV7-9 and TRBJ1-1; no reliable D call. V lost 4 bases and J lost 7, with 16 bases in between. CDR3 length: 14 amino acids. From germline, CDR1 is SEHNR and CDR2 FQNEAQ (reference sequence). The CDR3 bases are TGTGCCAGCAGCTCTAGACCCGGGCAGATTGAAGCTTTCTTT. This gives the protein CASSSRPGQIEAFF.

The rearrangement joins TRBV28 to TRBJ2-5; no clear D. V was shortened by 5 bases and J by 1 base, with 17 bases between the two germline ends. Per germline, CDR1 MDHEN and CDR2 SYDVKM. CDR3 length equals 16 residues. The CDR3, as DNA: TGTGCCAGCAGTGGATCCGTCAGGCTACTCCAAGAGACCCAGTACTTC. Its protein product is CASSGSVRLLQETQYF.

The rearrangement uses TRBV10-3 and TRBJ2-2; 9 nucleotides agree with TRBD2. V was clipped by 1 base and J by 6 bases; unmatched bases: 6. The CDR3 is made up of 16 amino acids. Per the germline V gene, CDR1 is ENHRY and CDR2 is SYGVKD. The CDR3 DNA reads as TGTGCCATCAGTGAGTTCGAGCGGGAGGCCCCCGGGGAGCTGTTTTTT. Amino acid sequence: CAISEFEREAPGELFF.

This chain joins TRBV28 and TRBJ2-1; 7 bases agree with TRBD2. CDR3 size: 15 residues. The V and J ends lost 3 bases and 0 bases, in that order; junction bases with no gene match: 2. Looked up from germline, CDR1 is MDHEN and CDR2 is SYDVKM. CDR3 protein: CASSFRGSSYNEQFF. The CDR3 DNA sequence: TGTGCCAGCAGTTTTCGCGGGAGCTCCTACAATGAGCAGTTCTTC.

The V gene is TRBV5-5, the J gene TRBJ1-1; no firm D call. Looked up from germline, CDR1 is SGHKS and CDR2 is YYEKEE (reference sequence). Trimming left V 5 bases short and J 6 bases short, with 26 bases between. The CDR3 has 17 residues. The CDR3 nucleotides are TGTGCCAGCAGGCAATCTAAGGTTGGTAGGGAAGAACCTGAAGCTTTCTTT. This translates into CASRQSKVGREEPEAFF.

The chain links TRBV2 to TRBJ2-5, with D perhaps TRBD1 or TRBD2 (5 bases each). Trimming cost V 10 bases and J 5 bases, with 14 bases left between them. This CDR3 comprises 12 residues. Germline V lookup: CDR1 SNHLY, CDR2 FYNNEI. DNA for the CDR3: TGTGCCACCATGGGACGGAGGGAGACCCAGTACTTC. It codes for CATMGRRETQYF.

The chain carries TRBV9 and TRBJ1-1; D possibly corresponds to TRBD1 (6 bases). Trimming stripped 3 bases from V and 1 base from J, with 10 bases between. CDR3 length: 14 residues. Germline CDR1 is SGDLS and CDR2 is YYNGEE. CDR3 region: CASSAGHKNTEAFF. CDR3 sequence (DNA): TGTGCCAGCAGCGCGGGACATAAGAACACTGAAGCTTTCTTT.

The chain has TRBV7-9 and TRBJ2-7; D perhaps matches TRBD1 (6 bases). The V end lost 4 bases, the J end lost 0 bases, and 10 bases lay between the germline ends. This CDR3 is built from 14 residues. The germline gives CDR1 SEHNR, CDR2 FQNEAQ (reference sequence). In nucleotides, the CDR3 is TGTGCCAGCAGCTCCATGGACAGCTCCTACGAGCAGTACTTC. It yields the protein CASSSMDSSYEQYF.

The sample holds one count of this clone. The chain recombines TRBV2 with TRBJ2-3, with D possibly being TRBD2 (6 bases). The CDR3 is made up of 15 amino acids. Trimming shortened V by 8 bases and J by 2 bases, and 17 bases separated the two germline ends. Germline V gene sequence: CDR1 SNHLY, CDR2 FYNNEI. The CDR3 DNA follows: TGTGCCAGCCCGTCATGGGGCGGGAACACAGATACGCAGTATTTT. As protein: CASPSWGGNTDTQYF. Filled out from reference TRBV2 and TRBJ2-3, the complete variable domain reads EPEVTQTPSHQVTQMGQEVILRCVPISNHLYFYWYRQILGQKVEFLVSFYNNEISEKSEIFDDQFSVERPDGSNFTLKIRSTKLEDSAMYFCASPSWGGNTDTQYFGPGTRLTVL.

V usage is TRBV29-1 and J usage is TRBJ2-1; the match to TRBD2 covers 15 bases. Germline CDR1 is SQVTM and CDR2 is ANQGSEA. This CDR3 contains 17 residues. V was clipped by 7 bases and J by 4 bases; unmatched bases: 11. The CDR3 region has the DNA TGCAGCGCCAGAGGACTAGCGGGAGGGCCGAGGTACAATGAGCAGTTCTTC. It codes for CSARGLAGGPRYNEQFF.

The chain carries TRBV28 and TRBJ2-7; 10 bases map to TRBD2. CDR1 is MDHEN and CDR2 is SYDVKM in the germline V gene. The ends lost 5 bases at V and 6 bases at J; junction bases unmatched: 16. The CDR3 runs to 17 residues. As DNA, the CDR3 is TGTGCCAGCAGTCATCTAGCGGGAGACGATTTTCTGGGCGAGCAGTACTTC. As protein: CASSHLAGDDFLGEQYF.

This chain uses TRBV28 with TRBJ2-6, with 8 bases identical to TRBD2. The CDR3 is made up of 14 amino acids. Germline loops: CDR1 MDHEN, CDR2 SYDVKM. V lost 4 bases and J lost 8; bases outside the gene matches: 4. Written as DNA, the CDR3 is TGTGCCAGCAGTTACAGGACTAGCCCCAACGTCCTGACTTTC. Its translation: CASSYRTSPNVLTF.

The chain links TRBV28 to TRBJ1-4; D call uncertain. Trimming shortened V by 10 bases and J by 10 bases, and 10 bases separated the two germline ends. The CDR3 is 10 residues long. CDR1 is MDHEN and CDR2 is SYDVKM in the germline V gene. The CDR3 spells CATKGGKLFF. For the CDR3, the DNA is TGTGCCACCAAGGGAGGAAAACTGTTTTTT.

The CDR3 DNA is TGTGCCACCAGCAGAGTTCTAGCGGGAGCCTACGAGCAGTACTTC. Its protein product is CATSRVLAGAYEQYF. The chain is built from TRBV15 and TRBJ2-7; TRBD2 agrees at 10 bases. The CDR3 sequence is 15 residues long. From germline, CDR1 is LNHNV and CDR2 YYDKDF (reference sequence). J gave up 2 bases and V 1 base, and 2 bases lay outside the gene matches. Full variable domain (remainder filled in from reference TRBV15 and TRBJ2-7): DAMVIQNPRYQVTQFGKPVTLSCSQTLNHNVMYWYQQKSSQAPKLLFHYYDKDFNNEADTPDNFQSRRPNTSFCFLDIRSPGLGDTAMYLCATSRVLAGAYEQYFGPGTRLTVT.

This chain connects TRBV29-1 to TRBJ2-2, with D uncertain. Germline V gene data show CDR1 as SQVTM and CDR2 as ANQGSEA. This CDR3 comprises 14 residues. The V gene lost 0 bases and the J gene lost 4 bases, with 9 bases spanning the gap. This CDR3 is CSVEENYITGELFF. Here the CDR3 DNA reads TGCAGCGTTGAAGAAAACTACATCACCGGGGAGCTGTTTTTT.

This clone was seen a handful of times. The rearrangement joins TRBV4-2 to TRBJ1-1, with 7 bases identical to TRBD1. The CDR3 has 14 amino acids. Germline-derived CDR1 and CDR2 are LGHNA and YNFKEQ. Trimming removed 2 bases from V and 1 base from J; junction bases left unmatched: 1. The DNA of the CDR3 is TGTGCCAGCAGCCAACGGACAGGGAACACTGAAGCTTTCTTT. Its protein product is CASSQRTGNTEAFF.

This clone was recorded once. This chain links TRBV9 with TRBJ1-2, with a tentative D call TRBD1 (5 bases). The CDR3 is 14 amino acids. Germline V gene lookup returns CDR1 SGDLS and CDR2 YYNGEE. The ends were cut back, 4 bases at V and 1 base at J, with 11 bases in the middle. Here the CDR3 DNA reads TGTGCCAGCAGCCCCCAGACAGTTAACTATGGCTACACCTTC. Translation: CASSPQTVNYGYTF.

The chain carries TRBV6-5 and TRBJ2-3, with TRBD2 matching 7 bases. Per the germline V gene, CDR1 is MNHEY and CDR2 is SVGAGI. V lost 2 bases to trimming and J lost 2 bases; unmatched junction nucleotides: 1. The CDR3 has 14 residues. The CDR3 DNA reads as TGTGCCAGCAGTTACAGCGGGGCCACAGATACGCAGTATTTT. Translating it yields CASSYSGATDTQYF.

The J gene is TRBJ1-1, the V gene TRBV6-1; D gene unclear. V was cut by 5 bases and J by 7 bases, with 14 bases left in between. This CDR3 region has 13 residues. From germline, CDR1 is MNHNS and CDR2 SASEGT. The CDR3, as DNA: TGTGCCAGCAGTAAGTACACCCGCATTGAAGCTTTCTTT. The encoded protein is CASSKYTRIEAFF.

The chain uses TRBV5-4 and TRBJ2-7; TRBD2 matches at 8 bases. J was trimmed by 4 bases and V by 5 bases; bases with no gene match: 11. The CDR3 covers 15 residues. Germline V lookup: CDR1 SGHNT, CDR2 YYREEE (reference sequence). The CDR3 region has the DNA TGTGCCAGCAGTTTTAAGCGGGAGACGGGGTACGAGCAGTACTTC. Translated: CASSFKRETGYEQYF.

This clone was counted once. This chain links TRBV9 with TRBJ1-6, with 8 bases that match TRBD1. Germline CDR1 reads SGDLS; CDR2 reads YYNGEE. The CDR3 loop spans 15 amino acids. Trimming cost V 0 bases and J 8 bases; bases outside gene matches: 4. In DNA, the CDR3 is TGTGCCAGCAGCGTAGATGGACAGGGTGATTCACCCCTCCACTTT. This encodes CASSVDGQGDSPLHF.

This clone has only one observation. The CDR3 DNA follows: TGTGCCAGCAGGGGTATGCGCTCCTACGAGCAGTACTTC. Its protein product is CASRGMRSYEQYF. The chain is built from TRBV6-5 and TRBJ2-7; D is uncertain. The CDR3 contains 13 residues. From germline, CDR1 is MNHEY and CDR2 SVGAGI. Trimming removed 6 bases from V and 0 bases from J, with 9 bases in between.

The chain employs TRBV4-1 and TRBJ1-5; D is ambiguous. This CDR3 is built from 13 residues. Germline values: CDR1 MGHRA, CDR2 YSYEKL. V was shortened by 0 bases and J by 7 bases, with 7 bases between the two germline ends. CDR3 DNA sequence: TGCGCCAGCAGCCAAGATCATAGACAGCCCCAGCATTTT. It specifies CASSQDHRQPQHF.

The V call is TRBV30, the J call TRBJ2-3; D ambiguous. Germline V gene data show CDR1 as GTSNPN and CDR2 as SVGIG (reference sequence). The CDR3 is 13 amino acids. The V end was cut by 1 base, the J end by 3 bases, with 8 bases between. For the CDR3, the DNA is TGTGCCTGGAGTGGTTTCTCGACAGATACGCAGTATTTT. Translated: CAWSGFSTDTQYF.

The chain links TRBV5-1 to TRBJ1-4; D ambiguous. The V and J ends lost 2 bases and 5 bases respectively, with 10 bases between them. Germline assignment: CDR1 SGHRS and CDR2 YFSETQ. The CDR3 covers 14 residues. The CDR3 sequence: CASSLTDQNEKLFF. CDR3 DNA sequence: TGCGCCAGCAGCTTAACTGACCAGAATGAAAAACTGTTTTTT.